This TCR beta chain was sequenced in a study of T cell repertoires in cytomegalovirus infection. To note about this clonotype: Antigen: not known.

TCRdb fed the reads into MiXCR, producing one record per CDR3 protein. The sample consists of about 920,000 distinct CDR3 sequences, roughly a third of them appearing once. This TCR derives from a human donor in good health (CMV status not recorded). Some clones in this sample may be carry-over from other donors' samples. The sample was cultured CD8+ T cells from PBMCs, taken from culture after CMV antigen stimulation.

CDR3 nucleotide sequence: TGTGCCAGTAGCCCAGGGGGCGTCGACGAGCAGTACTTC. Translated: CASSPGGVDEQYF. V is TRBV19 and J is TRBJ2-7, with TRBD1 matching over 8 bases. The V segment lost 6 bases and the J segment 5 bases; nucleotides outside the gene matches: 6. This CDR3 is built from 13 residues. Germline assignment: CDR1 LNHDA and CDR2 SQIVND (reference sequence).